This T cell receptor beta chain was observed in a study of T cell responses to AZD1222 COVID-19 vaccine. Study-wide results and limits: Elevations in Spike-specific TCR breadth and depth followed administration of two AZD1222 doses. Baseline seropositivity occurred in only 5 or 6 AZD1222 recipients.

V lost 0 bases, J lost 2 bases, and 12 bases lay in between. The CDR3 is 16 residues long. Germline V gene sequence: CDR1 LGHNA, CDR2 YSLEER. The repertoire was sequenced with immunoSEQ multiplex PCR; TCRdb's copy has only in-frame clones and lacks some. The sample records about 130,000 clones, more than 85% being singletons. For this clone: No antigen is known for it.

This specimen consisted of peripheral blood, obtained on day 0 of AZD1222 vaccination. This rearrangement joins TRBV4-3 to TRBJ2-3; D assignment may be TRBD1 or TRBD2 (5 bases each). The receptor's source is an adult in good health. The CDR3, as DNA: TGCGCCAGCAGCCAAGATACCGGGACCTACACAGATACGCAGTATTTT. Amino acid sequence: CASSQDTGTYTDTQYF.